This T cell receptor (beta chain) was found in a study of shared clonotypes between healthy human individuals. This CDR3 has 14 residues. V was trimmed by 5 bases and J by 0 bases, leaving 9 bases between them. Germline V gives CDR1 SGHNT, CDR2 YENEEA. Study findings and constraints: On the whole, naive subsets had larger estimated richness than memory subsets had.

Here immunoSEQ multiplex PCR was the method, and the copy in TCRdb shows in-frame clones only, minus some. Among 1.4 million or so clones listed, approximately 98.5% were seen once. This clone appeared once. What it binds is unknown. This chain links TRBV11-3 with TRBJ2-3; D ambiguous. The source of this sequence is a man younger than 45 in good health. The sequenced material came from naive CD4+ T cells sorted from blood. Subset noted: CD45RA+ positively selected. The CDR3 DNA follows: TGTGCCAGCAGCCCATCTATTAGCACAGATACGCAGTATTTT. This codes for CASSPSISTDTQYF. Filled out from reference TRBV11-3 and TRBJ2-3, the complete variable domain reads EAGVVQSPRYKIIEKKQPVAFWCNPISGHNTLYWYLQNLGQGPELLIRYENEEAVDDSQLPKDRFSAERLKGVDSTLKIQPAELGDSAVYLCASSPSISTDTQYFGPGTRLTVL.